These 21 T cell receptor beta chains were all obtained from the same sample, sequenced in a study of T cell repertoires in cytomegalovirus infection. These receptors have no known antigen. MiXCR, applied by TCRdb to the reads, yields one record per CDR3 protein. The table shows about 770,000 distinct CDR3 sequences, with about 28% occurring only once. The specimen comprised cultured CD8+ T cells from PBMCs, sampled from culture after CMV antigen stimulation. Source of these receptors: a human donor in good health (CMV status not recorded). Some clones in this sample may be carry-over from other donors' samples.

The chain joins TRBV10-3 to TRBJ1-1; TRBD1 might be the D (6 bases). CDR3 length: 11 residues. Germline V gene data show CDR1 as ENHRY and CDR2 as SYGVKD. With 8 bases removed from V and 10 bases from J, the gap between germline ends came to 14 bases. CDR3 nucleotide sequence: TGTGCCATCCGGGACATCCGTGGAGCTTTCTTT. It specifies CAIRDIRGAFF.

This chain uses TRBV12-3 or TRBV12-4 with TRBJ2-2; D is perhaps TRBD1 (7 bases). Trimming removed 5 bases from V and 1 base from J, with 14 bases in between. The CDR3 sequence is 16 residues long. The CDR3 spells CASSPDRDLNTGELFF. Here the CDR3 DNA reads TGTGCCAGCAGTCCTGACAGGGACTTGAACACCGGGGAGCTGTTTTTT.

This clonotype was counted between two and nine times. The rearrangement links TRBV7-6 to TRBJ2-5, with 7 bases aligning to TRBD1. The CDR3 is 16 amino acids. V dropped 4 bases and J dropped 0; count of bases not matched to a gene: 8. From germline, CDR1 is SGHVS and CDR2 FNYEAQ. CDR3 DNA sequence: TGTGCCAGCAGCTCCTCCGGGACAGACTACCAAGAGACCCAGTACTTC. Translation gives CASSSSGTDYQETQYF.

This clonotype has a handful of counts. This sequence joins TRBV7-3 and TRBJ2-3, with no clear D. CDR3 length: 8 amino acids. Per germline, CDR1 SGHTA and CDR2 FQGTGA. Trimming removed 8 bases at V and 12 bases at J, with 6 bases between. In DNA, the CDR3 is TGTGCCAGCGGGTTACAGTATTTT. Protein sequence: CASGLQYF.

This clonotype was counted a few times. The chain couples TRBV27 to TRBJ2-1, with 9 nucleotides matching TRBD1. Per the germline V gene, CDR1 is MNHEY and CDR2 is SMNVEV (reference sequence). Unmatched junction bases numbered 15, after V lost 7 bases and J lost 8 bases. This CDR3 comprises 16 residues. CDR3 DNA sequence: TGTGCCAGCAATGGAAGCCGGGACAGGGTTGGCTATGAGCAGTTCTTC. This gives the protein CASNGSRDRVGYEQFF.

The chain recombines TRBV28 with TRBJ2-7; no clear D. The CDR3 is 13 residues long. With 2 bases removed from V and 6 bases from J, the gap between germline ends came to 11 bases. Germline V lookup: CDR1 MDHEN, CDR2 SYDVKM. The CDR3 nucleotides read TGTGCCAGCAGTTTAAGTGGAACGCGCGAGCAGTACGTC. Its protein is CASSLSGTREQYV.

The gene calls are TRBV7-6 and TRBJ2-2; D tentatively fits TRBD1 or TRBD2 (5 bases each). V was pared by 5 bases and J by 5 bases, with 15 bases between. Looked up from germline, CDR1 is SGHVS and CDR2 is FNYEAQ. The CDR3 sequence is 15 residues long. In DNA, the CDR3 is TGTGCCAGCAGCCCGGGACGGGTGGGGACCGGGGAGCTGTTTTTT. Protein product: CASSPGRVGTGELFF.

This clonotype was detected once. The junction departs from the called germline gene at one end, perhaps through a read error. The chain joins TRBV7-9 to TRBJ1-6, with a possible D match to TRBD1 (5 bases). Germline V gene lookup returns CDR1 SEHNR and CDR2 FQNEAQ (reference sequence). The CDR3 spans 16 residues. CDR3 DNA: TGTGCCAGCAGCACGACAGCGAGCTCCTATGATTCACCCCTCCACTTT. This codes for CASSTTASSYDSPLHF.

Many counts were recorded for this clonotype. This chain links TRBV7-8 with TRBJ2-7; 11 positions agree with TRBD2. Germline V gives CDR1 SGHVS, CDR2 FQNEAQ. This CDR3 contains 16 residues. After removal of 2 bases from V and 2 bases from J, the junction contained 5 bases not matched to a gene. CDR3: CASSLTTSGVPYEQYV. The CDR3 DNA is TGTGCCAGCAGCTTAACGACTAGCGGGGTCCCCTACGAGCAGTACGTC.

DNA for the CDR3: TGTGCCAGCAGTCCAGAGACAGGGGGCCCTGAAGCTTTCTTT. It codes for CASSPETGGPEAFF. V usage is TRBV2 and J usage is TRBJ1-1; 10 nucleotides align to TRBD1. With 5 bases clipped from V and 6 bases from J, the junction kept 6 bases outside the gene matches. The CDR3 has 14 residues. Germline assignment: CDR1 SNHLY and CDR2 FYNNEI.

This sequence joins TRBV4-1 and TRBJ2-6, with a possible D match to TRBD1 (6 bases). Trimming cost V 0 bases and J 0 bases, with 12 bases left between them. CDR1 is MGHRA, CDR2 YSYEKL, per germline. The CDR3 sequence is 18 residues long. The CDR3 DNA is TGCGCCAGCAGCCAAGATACAGGGTTCCCCTCTGGGGCCAACGTCCTGACTTTC. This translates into CASSQDTGFPSGANVLTF.

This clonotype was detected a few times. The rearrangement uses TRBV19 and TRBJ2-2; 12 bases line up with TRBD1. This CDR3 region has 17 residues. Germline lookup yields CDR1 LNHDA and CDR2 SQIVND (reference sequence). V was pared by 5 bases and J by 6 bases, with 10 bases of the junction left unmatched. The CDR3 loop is CASSPRGDRGLSGELFF. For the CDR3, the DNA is TGTGCCAGTAGTCCCAGGGGGGACAGGGGGCTTTCCGGGGAGCTGTTTTTT.

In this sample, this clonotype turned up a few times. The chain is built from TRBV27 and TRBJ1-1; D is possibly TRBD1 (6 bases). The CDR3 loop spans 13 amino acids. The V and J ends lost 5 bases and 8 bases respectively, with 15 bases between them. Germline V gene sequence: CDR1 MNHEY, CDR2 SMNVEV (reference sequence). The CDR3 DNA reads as TGTGCCAGCAGTGCCGGCGCCGGGACAGAAGCTTTCTTT. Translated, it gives CASSAGAGTEAFF.

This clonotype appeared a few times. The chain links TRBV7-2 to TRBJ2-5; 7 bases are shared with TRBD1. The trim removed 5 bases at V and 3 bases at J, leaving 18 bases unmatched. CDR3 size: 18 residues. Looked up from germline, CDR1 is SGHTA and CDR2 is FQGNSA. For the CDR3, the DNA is TGTGCCAGCAGCCCGACCTACTTACGGGACAGCACTAAAGAGACCCAGTACTTC. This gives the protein CASSPTYLRDSTKETQYF.

The CDR3 nucleotides read TGTGCCAGCAGTCGCTACAGGGGGCTACGGGATGAGCAGTTCTTC. This sequence encodes CASSRYRGLRDEQFF. The chain combines TRBV27 with TRBJ2-1; 9 nucleotides line up with TRBD1. The V segment lost 5 bases and the J segment 8 bases; nucleotides outside the gene matches: 10. Germline values: CDR1 MNHEY, CDR2 SMNVEV (reference sequence). The CDR3 is 15 residues long.

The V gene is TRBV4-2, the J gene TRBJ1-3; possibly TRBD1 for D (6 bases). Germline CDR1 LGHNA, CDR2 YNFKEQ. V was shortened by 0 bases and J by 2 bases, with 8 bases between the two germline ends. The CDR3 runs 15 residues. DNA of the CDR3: TGTGCCAGCAGCCAAGATAAGGGGGCTGGAAACACCATATATTTT. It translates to CASSQDKGAGNTIYF.

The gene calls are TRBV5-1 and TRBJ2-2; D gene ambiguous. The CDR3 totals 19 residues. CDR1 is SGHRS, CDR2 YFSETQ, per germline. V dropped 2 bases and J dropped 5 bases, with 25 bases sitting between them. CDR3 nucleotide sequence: TGCGCCAGCAGCTTAAAGTTAGAGACCTCCCGGAGAGAAACCGGGGAGCTGTTTTTT. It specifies CASSLKLETSRRETGELFF.

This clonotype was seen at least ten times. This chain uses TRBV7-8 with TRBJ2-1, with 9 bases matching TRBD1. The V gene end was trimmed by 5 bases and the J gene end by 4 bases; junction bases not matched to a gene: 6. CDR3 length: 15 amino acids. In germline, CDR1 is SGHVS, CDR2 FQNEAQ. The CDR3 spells CASSGDRGGYNEQFF. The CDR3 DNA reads TGTGCCAGCAGCGGAGACAGGGGGGGGTACAATGAGCAGTTCTTC.

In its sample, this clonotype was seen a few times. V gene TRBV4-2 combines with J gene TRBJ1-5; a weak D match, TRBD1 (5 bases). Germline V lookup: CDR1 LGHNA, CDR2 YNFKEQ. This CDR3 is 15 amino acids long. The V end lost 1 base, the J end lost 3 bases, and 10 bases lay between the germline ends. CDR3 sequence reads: CASSQGQTLNQPQHF. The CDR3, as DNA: TGTGCCAGCAGCCAAGGACAGACTCTCAATCAGCCCCAGCATTTT.

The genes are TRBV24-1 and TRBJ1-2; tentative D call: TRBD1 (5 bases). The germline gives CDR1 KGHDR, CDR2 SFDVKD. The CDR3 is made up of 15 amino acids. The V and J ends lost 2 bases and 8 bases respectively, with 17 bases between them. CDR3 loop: CATSDYGAGLSGYTF. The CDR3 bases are TGTGCCACCAGTGATTACGGGGCCGGCCTATCGGGCTACACCTTC.

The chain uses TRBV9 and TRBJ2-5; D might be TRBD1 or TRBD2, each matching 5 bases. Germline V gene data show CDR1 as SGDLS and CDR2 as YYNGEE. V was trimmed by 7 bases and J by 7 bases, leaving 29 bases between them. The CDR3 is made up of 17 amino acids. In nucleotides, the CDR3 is TGTGCCAGCTCGGGACCTTTGGCCGCGGGCGACGCCAGGACCCAGTACTTC. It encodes CASSGPLAAGDARTQYF. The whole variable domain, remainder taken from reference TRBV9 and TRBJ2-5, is DSGVTQTPKHLITATGQRVTLRCSPRSGDLSVYWYQQSLDQGLQFLIQYYNGEERAKGNILERFSAQQFPDLHSELNLSSLELGDSALYFCASSGPLAAGDARTQYFGPGTRLLVL.